This T cell receptor beta chain was sequenced in a study of CD8+CD57+ T cells in acquired aplastic anemia. V was trimmed by 4 bases and J by 5 bases, leaving 11 bases between them. Germline V CDR1 and CDR2: LNHDA, SQIVND (reference sequence). The CDR3 covers 14 residues. The TCR beta profiling, which covered VDJ combination and CDR3 sequence, was carried out using genomic DNA as the template. MiXCR was run by TCRdb on the reads, yielding one entry per CDR3 protein. The sample records 200,000 to 250,000 distinct CDR3 sequences, roughly 33% being singletons. This clonotype came up many times. This sequence joins TRBV19 and TRBJ1-4; D may be TRBD1 (5 bases). The TCR sequence derives from a human donor in good health, serving as a control. The sample comprised sorted CD4+, CD8+, or CD8+CD57+ T cells (not recorded which) from PBMCs. The CDR3 DNA follows: TGTGCCAGTAGTAGGGACGTTCGGAATGAAAAACTGTTTTTT. Its translation: CASSRDVRNEKLFF. Based on the CDR3 plus reference TRBV19 and TRBJ1-4, the full variable domain is DGGITQSPKYLFRKEGQNVTLSCEQNLNHDAMYWYRQDPGQGLRLIYYSQIVNDFQKGDIAEGYSVSREKKESFPLTVTSAQKNPTAFYLCASSRDVRNEKLFFGSGTQLSVL.